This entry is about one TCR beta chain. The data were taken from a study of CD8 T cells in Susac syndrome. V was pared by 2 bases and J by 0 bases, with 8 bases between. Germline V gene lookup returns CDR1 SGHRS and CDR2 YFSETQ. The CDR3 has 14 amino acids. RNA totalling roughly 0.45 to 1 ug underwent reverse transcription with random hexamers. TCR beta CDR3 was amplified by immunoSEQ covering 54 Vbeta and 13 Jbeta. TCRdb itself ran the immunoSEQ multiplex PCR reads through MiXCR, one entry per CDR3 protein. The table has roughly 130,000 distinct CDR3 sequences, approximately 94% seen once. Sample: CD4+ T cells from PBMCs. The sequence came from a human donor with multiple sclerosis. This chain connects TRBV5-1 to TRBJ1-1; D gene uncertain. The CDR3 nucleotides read TGCGCCAGCAGCTTCCTCGGTGTGAACACTGAAGCTTTCTTT. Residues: CASSFLGVNTEAFF.